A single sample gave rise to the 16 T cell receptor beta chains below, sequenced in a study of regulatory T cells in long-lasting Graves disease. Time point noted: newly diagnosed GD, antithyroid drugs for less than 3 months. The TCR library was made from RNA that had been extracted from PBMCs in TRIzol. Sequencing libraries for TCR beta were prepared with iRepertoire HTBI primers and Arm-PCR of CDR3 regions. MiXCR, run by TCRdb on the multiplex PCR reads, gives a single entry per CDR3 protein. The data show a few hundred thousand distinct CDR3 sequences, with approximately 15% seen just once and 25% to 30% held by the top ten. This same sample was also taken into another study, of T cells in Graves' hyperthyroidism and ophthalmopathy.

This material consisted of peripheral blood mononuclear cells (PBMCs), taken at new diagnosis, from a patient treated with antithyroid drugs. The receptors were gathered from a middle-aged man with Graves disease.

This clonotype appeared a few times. DNA for the CDR3: TGTGCCAGCAGCGATGACAGGGGGCGTTTTACCTACGAGCAGTACTTC. The encoded protein is CASSDDRGRFTYEQYF. This chain connects TRBV7-2 to TRBJ2-7; 10 bases fit TRBD1. Germline V CDR1 and CDR2: SGHTA, FQGNSA. The V segment lost 5 bases and the J segment 2 bases; nucleotides outside the gene matches: 9. This CDR3 is 16 amino acids long.

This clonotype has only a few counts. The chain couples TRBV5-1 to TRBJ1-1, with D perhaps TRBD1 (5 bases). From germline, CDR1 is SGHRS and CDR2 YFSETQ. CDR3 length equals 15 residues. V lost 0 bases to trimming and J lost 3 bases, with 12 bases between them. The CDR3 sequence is CASSLEGPTYTEAFF. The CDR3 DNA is TGCGCCAGCAGCTTGGAGGGACCCACGTACACTGAAGCTTTCTTT.

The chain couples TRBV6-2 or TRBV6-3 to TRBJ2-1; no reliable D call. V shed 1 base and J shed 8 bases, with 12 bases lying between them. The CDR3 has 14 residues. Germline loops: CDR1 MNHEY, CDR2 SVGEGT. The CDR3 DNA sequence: TGTGCCAGCAGTTACTATTCGCCCTCGGATGAGCAGTTCTTC. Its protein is CASSYYSPSDEQFF.

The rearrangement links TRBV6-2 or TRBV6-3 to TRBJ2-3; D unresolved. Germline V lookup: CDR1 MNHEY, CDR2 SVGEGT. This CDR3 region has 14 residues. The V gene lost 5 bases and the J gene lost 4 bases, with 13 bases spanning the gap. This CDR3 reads CASSESRYPDTQYF. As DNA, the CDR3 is TGTGCCAGCAGTGAAAGTAGGTACCCAGATACGCAGTATTTT.

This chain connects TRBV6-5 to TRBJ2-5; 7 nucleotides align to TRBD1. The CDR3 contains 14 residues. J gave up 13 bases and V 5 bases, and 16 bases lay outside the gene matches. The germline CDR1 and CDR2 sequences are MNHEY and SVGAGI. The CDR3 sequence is CASSLLTGTVVMYF. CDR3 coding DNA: TGTGCCAGCAGTCTACTCACCGGGACAGTGGTTATGTACTTC.

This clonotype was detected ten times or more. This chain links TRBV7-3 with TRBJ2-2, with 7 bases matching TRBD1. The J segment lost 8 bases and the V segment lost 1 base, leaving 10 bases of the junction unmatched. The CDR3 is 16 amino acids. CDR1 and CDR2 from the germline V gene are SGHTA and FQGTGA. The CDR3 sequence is CASSLMSRGHGGELFF. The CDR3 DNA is TGTGCCAGCAGCTTAATGTCTAGGGGGCATGGTGGGGAGCTGTTTTTT.

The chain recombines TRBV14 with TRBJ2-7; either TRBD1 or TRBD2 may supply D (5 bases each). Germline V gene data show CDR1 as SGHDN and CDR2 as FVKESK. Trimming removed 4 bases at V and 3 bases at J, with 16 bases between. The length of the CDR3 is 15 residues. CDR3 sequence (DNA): TGTGCCAGCAGCCCGCGCCCGGGACCCCACTACGAGCAGTACTTC. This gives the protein CASSPRPGPHYEQYF.

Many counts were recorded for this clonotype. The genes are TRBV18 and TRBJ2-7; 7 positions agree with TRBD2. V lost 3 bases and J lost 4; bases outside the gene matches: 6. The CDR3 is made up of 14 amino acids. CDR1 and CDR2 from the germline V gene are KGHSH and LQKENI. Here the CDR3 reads CASSPESSGYEQYF. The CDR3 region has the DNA TGTGCCAGCTCACCGGAATCTAGCGGATACGAGCAGTACTTC.

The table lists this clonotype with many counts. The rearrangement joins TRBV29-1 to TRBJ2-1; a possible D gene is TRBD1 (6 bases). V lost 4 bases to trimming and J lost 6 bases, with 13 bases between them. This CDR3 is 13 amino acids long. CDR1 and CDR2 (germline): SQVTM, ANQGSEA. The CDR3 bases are TGCAGCGTTGGGCAGGGGCTAGGCAATGAGCAGTTCTTC. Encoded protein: CSVGQGLGNEQFF.

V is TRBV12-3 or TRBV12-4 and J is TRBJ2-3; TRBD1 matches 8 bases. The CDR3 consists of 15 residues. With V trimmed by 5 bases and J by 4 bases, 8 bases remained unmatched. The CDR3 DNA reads TGTGCCAGCAGTCTCCGACAGGGGCGGGCAGATACGCAGTATTTT. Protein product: CASSLRQGRADTQYF.

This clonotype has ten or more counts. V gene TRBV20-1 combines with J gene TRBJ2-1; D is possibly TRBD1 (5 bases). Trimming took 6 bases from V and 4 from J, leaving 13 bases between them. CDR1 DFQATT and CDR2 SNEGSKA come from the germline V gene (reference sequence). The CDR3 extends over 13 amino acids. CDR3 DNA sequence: TGCAGTGCCGCACCAGACAGATACAATGAGCAGTTCTTC. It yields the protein CSAAPDRYNEQFF.

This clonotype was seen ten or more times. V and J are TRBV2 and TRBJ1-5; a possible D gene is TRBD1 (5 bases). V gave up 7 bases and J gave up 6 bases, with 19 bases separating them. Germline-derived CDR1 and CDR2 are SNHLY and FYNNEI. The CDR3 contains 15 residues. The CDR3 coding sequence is TGTGCCAGCACTGACAGCCAATTTTTCGGTCAGCCCCAGCATTTT. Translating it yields CASTDSQFFGQPQHF.

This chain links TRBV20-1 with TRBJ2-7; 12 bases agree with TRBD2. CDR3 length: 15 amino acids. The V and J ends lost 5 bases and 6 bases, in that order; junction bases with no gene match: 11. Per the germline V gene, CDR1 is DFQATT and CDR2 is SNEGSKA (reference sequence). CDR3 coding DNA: TGCAGTGCTCCCATAACTAGCGGGGGGAACTCCGAGCAGTACTTC. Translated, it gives CSAPITSGGNSEQYF.

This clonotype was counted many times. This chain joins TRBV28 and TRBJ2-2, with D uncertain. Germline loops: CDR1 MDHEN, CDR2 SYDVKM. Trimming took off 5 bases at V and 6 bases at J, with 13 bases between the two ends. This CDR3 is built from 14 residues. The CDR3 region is CASSPAVWAGELFF. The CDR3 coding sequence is TGTGCCAGCAGTCCCGCCGTTTGGGCCGGGGAGCTGTTTTTT.

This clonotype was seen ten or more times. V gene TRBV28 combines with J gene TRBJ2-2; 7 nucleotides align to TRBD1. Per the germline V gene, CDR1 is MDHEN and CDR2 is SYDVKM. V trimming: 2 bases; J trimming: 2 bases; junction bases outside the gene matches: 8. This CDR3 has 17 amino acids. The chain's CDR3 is CASSLGLGQINTGELFF. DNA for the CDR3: TGTGCCAGCAGTTTAGGACTGGGACAGATCAACACCGGGGAGCTGTTTTTT.

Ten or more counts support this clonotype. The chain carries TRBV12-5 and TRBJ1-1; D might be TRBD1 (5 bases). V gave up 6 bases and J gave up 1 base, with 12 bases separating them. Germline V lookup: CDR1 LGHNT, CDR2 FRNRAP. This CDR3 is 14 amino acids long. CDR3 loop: CASGPGRPNTEAFF. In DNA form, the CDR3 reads TGTGCTAGTGGCCCGGGACGCCCGAACACTGAAGCTTTCTTT.